The rows below give T cell receptor beta chains drawn from one sample of a study of blood T cell repertoires in COVID-19. Clones were sequenced by immunoSEQ multiplex PCR, and TCRdb holds only the in-frame ones, with some missing. The sample carries some 210,000 clones, roughly 90% recorded once. Material: peripheral blood. Every receptor here comes from a man between 60 and 75 years old with COVID-19, enrolled during active disease. CDR3s leave out the opening cysteine and the closing phenylalanine or tryptophan. The order of the fields is V gene, CDR3 protein.

>TRBV5-1
ASSFQGARGYT
>TRBV27
ASSPVEGVDTQY
>TRBV18
ASSPQGSYEQY
>TRBV18
ASSPGGNNSPLH
>TRBV10-3
ATSTGGNYEQY
>TRBV24-1
ATSDSWTEEETQY
>TRBV9
ASSALTGPPLH
>TRBV7-2
ASSSAGGYEQY
>TRBV29-1
SVVGWNIQY
>TRBV6-4
ASRGGPGTGELF
>TRBV4-1
ASSQDLETQQF
>TRBV2
ASSEERGIPDTQY
>TRBV11-3
ASSSERAGGELF
>TRBV3-1/TRBV3-2
ASSPYRGLAAGPIYEQY
>TRBV6-5
ASSYLKTGSNSPLH
>TRBV9
ASSVGGSSYEQY
>TRBV19
ASSIDPRGGYT
>TRBV5-8
ASSQQGAYYNEQF
>TRBV12-3/TRBV12-4
ASISDSGNTIY
>TRBV3-1/TRBV3-2
ASSTGTANYGYT
>TRBV6-5
ASSYGRTYGYT
>TRBV6-5
ASSKTPKINEQF
>TRBV30
AWTKGQGNSPLH
>TRBV9
ASSAQTEVYNSPLH
>TRBV12-3/TRBV12-4
ASSLSGIDEQF
>TRBV18
ASSMGQEGNTIY
>TRBV18
ASSLTSGSVTDTQY
>TRBV7-3
ASSSRRGNEQF
>TRBV4-3
ASNPGGGANVLT
>TRBV28
ASSFLDRGYGYT
>TRBV4-3
ASSQGRTTSGNTIY
>TRBV9
ASSGQQGFGELF
>TRBV24-1
ATSRGGAGHEQF
>TRBV30
AWRRLAGVDNEQF
>TRBV30
AWSVTPGQGANSYNSPLH
>TRBV4-3
ASSQERSGYRQY
>TRBV30
AWSPTLTATNEQF
>TRBV19
ASLRDSSSGNTIY
>TRBV10-3
AISELQGASGNTIY
>TRBV6-5
ASTLSRVGQGGYT
>TRBV9
ASSVGDRTTGELF
>TRBV29-1
SVVGQDTDTQY
>TRBV5-6
ASSFGGYGNTIY
>TRBV6-5
ASRTQDNSPLH
>TRBV21-1
APPAGESDTQY